This entry lists 23 T cell receptor beta chains sequenced from one sample in a study of graft-versus-host responses after intestinal transplantation. Produced via immunoSEQ multiplex PCR; TCRdb's table is partial and in-frame only. The sample contains around 100,000 clones, approximately 92% of which appear only once. Their antigens remain unidentified. This material consisted of unstimulated CD4+ T cells sorted from spleen or lymph node cells, taken before transplant. Source of these receptors: a human donor who was the organ donor for an intestinal transplant.

Only one count was recorded for this clone. The V gene is TRBV29-1, the J gene TRBJ2-3; D unclear. Trimming removed 3 bases at V and 4 bases at J, with 14 bases between. This CDR3 comprises 14 residues. CDR1 and CDR2 from the germline V gene are SQVTM and ANQGSEA. CDR3 nucleotides: TGCAGCGTTGATCCGGCTAGTGGTTCAGATACGCAGTATTTT. This gives the protein CSVDPASGSDTQYF.

The genes are TRBV18 and TRBJ2-4; D is undetermined. Looked up from germline, CDR1 is KGHSH and CDR2 is LQKENI. This CDR3 spans 13 amino acids. Trimming took 1 base from V and 0 from J, leaving 1 base between them. The CDR3 DNA reads TGTGCCAGCTCACCACTAGCCAAAAACATTCAGTACTTC. It yields the protein CASSPLAKNIQYF.

The chain carries TRBV5-4 and TRBJ2-7, with 7 bases matching TRBD1. V gave up 4 bases and J gave up 3 bases; unmatched junction bases: 4. Germline loops: CDR1 SGHNT, CDR2 YYREEE (reference sequence). The CDR3 totals 13 residues. The CDR3 region is CASSRDSFYEQYF. For the CDR3, the DNA is TGTGCCAGCAGCCGGGACAGCTTCTACGAGCAGTACTTC.

This clone was counted once. The chain uses TRBV6-5 and TRBJ1-1; 7 bases match TRBD1. CDR3 size: 14 residues. Losses at the gene ends were 5 bases for V and 0 bases for J; bases not matched to a gene: 3. Looked up from germline, CDR1 is MNHEY and CDR2 is SVGAGI. The CDR3 region has the DNA TGTGCCAGCAGTCAGGGGGGAGTGAACACTGAAGCTTTCTTT. Its translation: CASSQGGVNTEAFF.

This clone was recorded only once. This chain uses TRBV7-2 with TRBJ2-7; D may be TRBD1 or TRBD2 (6 bases each). Trimming removed 5 bases from V and 3 bases from J, with 17 bases in between. The CDR3 contains 15 residues. Germline V gene lookup returns CDR1 SGHTA and CDR2 FQGNSA. DNA for the CDR3: TGTGCCAGCAGCCAGAGGGGGGTTGGGGTCTACGAGCAGTACTTC. Amino acid sequence: CASSQRGVGVYEQYF.

The rearrangement links TRBV4-3 to TRBJ1-2, with TRBD1 matching 7 bases. V lost 0 bases and J lost 3; bases outside the gene matches: 4. Germline V gene data show CDR1 as LGHNA and CDR2 as YSLEER. The CDR3 is 15 amino acids. CDR3 loop: CASSQETGRDYGYTF. The CDR3 coding sequence is TGCGCCAGCAGCCAAGAGACAGGGCGAGACTATGGCTACACCTTC.

This clone was observed a single time. This sequence joins TRBV4-2 and TRBJ2-1; 10 bases are a match to TRBD1. Trimming took 4 bases from V and 9 from J; bases not matched to a gene: 12. CDR3 length: 16 residues. Per the germline V gene, CDR1 is LGHNA and CDR2 is YNFKEQ. The DNA for the CDR3 is TGTGCCAGCAGCCGACCTGGGACAGGGGAAGTCAGTGAGCAGTTCTTC. It encodes CASSRPGTGEVSEQFF.

V gene TRBV5-1 combines with J gene TRBJ2-7, with TRBD2 as a possible D gene (7 bases). The CDR3 loop spans 17 amino acids. V gave up 1 base and J gave up 0 bases, with 17 bases separating them. The germline gives CDR1 SGHRS, CDR2 YFSETQ. The CDR3 bases are TGCGCCAGCAGCTTGCGGGGGGCCTCCATCCTCTCCTACGAGCAGTACTTC. Translating gives CASSLRGASILSYEQYF.

The rearrangement uses TRBV5-1 and TRBJ2-3, with TRBD2 matching 11 bases. The J segment lost 3 bases and the V segment lost 1 base, leaving 10 bases of the junction unmatched. This CDR3 is built from 18 residues. CDR1 is SGHRS, CDR2 YFSETQ, per germline. The CDR3 DNA sequence: TGCGCCAGCAGCTTGTCCCCCACTAGCGGGAGAGGGACAGATACGCAGTATTTT. It yields the protein CASSLSPTSGRGTDTQYF.

This chain joins TRBV27 and TRBJ1-2; D is possibly TRBD1 (6 bases). Germline CDR1 and CDR2: MNHEY and SMNVEV (reference sequence). CDR3 length equals 15 residues. Trimming shortened V by 8 bases and J by 6 bases, and 22 bases separated the two germline ends. CDR3 DNA: TGTGCCAGCCGGTCCCGGGACATCTCCCCTAATGGCTACACCTTC. It yields the protein CASRSRDISPNGYTF.

This chain connects TRBV7-9 to TRBJ1-1; D uncertain. This CDR3 comprises 13 residues. Germline CDR1 reads SEHNR; CDR2 reads FQNEAQ (reference sequence). Trimming stripped 1 base from V and 5 bases from J, with 8 bases between. The CDR3 is CASSLDTGTEAFF. CDR3 sequence (DNA): TGTGCCAGCAGCTTAGATACGGGGACTGAAGCTTTCTTT.

The rearrangement links TRBV28 to TRBJ1-2; D remains ambiguous. The germline V and J ends were trimmed by 2 bases and 5 bases, with 6 bases remaining between them. Looked up from germline, CDR1 is MDHEN and CDR2 is SYDVKM. The length of the CDR3 is 12 residues. CDR3 coding DNA: TGTGCCAGCAGTTTAGATCAGTATGGCTACACCTTC. Translated, it gives CASSLDQYGYTF.

This chain links TRBV6-1 with TRBJ2-5, with 9 bases lining up with TRBD1. The CDR3 spans 15 residues. J was trimmed by 3 bases and V by 3 bases; bases with no gene match: 5. CDR1 and CDR2 (germline): MNHNS, SASEGT. This CDR3 reads CASSEPWTGEETQYF. In DNA, the CDR3 is TGTGCCAGCAGTGAGCCCTGGACAGGGGAAGAGACCCAGTACTTC.

The chain couples TRBV14 to TRBJ2-1, with TRBD2 matching over 13 bases. V dropped 6 bases and J dropped 9; count of bases not matched to a gene: 8. The CDR3 covers 15 residues. Germline CDR1 and CDR2: SGHDN and FVKESK. The CDR3 DNA reads TGTGCCAGCAGTCCCACTAGCGGGAGGGCCAGTGAGCAGTTCTTC. Protein product: CASSPTSGRASEQFF.

The chain employs TRBV28 and TRBJ2-5; D possibly matches TRBD1 or TRBD2 (5 bases each). CDR3 length equals 17 residues. V lost 5 bases and J lost 5, with 24 bases in between. Germline lookup yields CDR1 MDHEN and CDR2 SYDVKM. The CDR3 spells CASSPSNRGVRRETQYF. The CDR3 coding sequence is TGTGCCAGCAGTCCCTCCAACAGAGGGGTGAGGAGGGAGACCCAGTACTTC.

The chain combines TRBV6-5 with TRBJ1-1; no clear D. The CDR3 spans 13 residues. Germline V gives CDR1 MNHEY, CDR2 SVGAGI. Trimming cost V 0 bases and J 1 base, with 3 bases left between them. The DNA of the CDR3 is TGTGCCAGCAGTTACTCGGAGAACACTGAAGCTTTCTTT. Translation gives CASSYSENTEAFF.

The V call is TRBV5-1, the J call TRBJ2-7, with 7 bases matching TRBD1. The CDR3 contains 14 residues. Germline V CDR1 and CDR2: SGHRS, YFSETQ. Losses at the gene ends were 2 bases for V and 0 bases for J; bases not matched to a gene: 2. CDR3 sequence: CASSLQGSSYEQYF. The CDR3 DNA is TGCGCCAGCAGCTTACAGGGGAGCTCCTACGAGCAGTACTTC.

V is TRBV6-1 and J is TRBJ2-3; TRBD2 matches 9 bases. Trimming at V came to 6 bases and at J to 10 bases, leaving 14 bases not matched to a gene. CDR1 is MNHNS and CDR2 is SASEGT in the germline V gene. This CDR3 spans 15 amino acids. Written as DNA, the CDR3 is TGTGCCAGCAGAACCGGGACTAGCTCGGCTGGGGCGCAGTATTTT. Its protein product is CASRTGTSSAGAQYF.

This clone was observed once. This chain uses TRBV19 with TRBJ2-1; D unclear. This CDR3 region has 15 residues. The V gene lost 5 bases and the J gene lost 8 bases, with 19 bases spanning the gap. CDR1 is LNHDA and CDR2 is SQIVND in the germline V gene (reference sequence). The CDR3 reads CASSLSRWGYDEQFF. CDR3 DNA sequence: TGTGCCAGTAGTCTTAGCCGCTGGGGTTACGATGAGCAGTTCTTC. The full variable domain, rest sourced from reference TRBV19 and TRBJ2-1, is DGGITQSPKYLFRKEGQNVTLSCEQNLNHDAMYWYRQDPGQGLRLIYYSQIVNDFQKGDIAEGYSVSREKKESFPLTVTSAQKNPTAFYLCASSLSRWGYDEQFFGPGTRLTVL.

J is TRBJ2-2 and V is TRBV5-1; TRBD2 is a possible D gene (5 bases). CDR3 length: 13 residues. In germline, CDR1 is SGHRS, CDR2 YFSETQ. V was trimmed by 2 bases and J by 6 bases, leaving 8 bases between them. The CDR3 nucleotides are TGCGCCAGCAGCTTACCGGGGTCCGGGGAGCTGTTTTTT. Translation: CASSLPGSGELFF.

V is TRBV30 and J is TRBJ2-7, with 8 bases lining up with TRBD2. The germline V gene encodes CDR1 GTSNPN and CDR2 SVGIG (reference sequence). The trim removed 5 bases at V and 6 bases at J, leaving 9 bases unmatched. CDR3 length equals 13 residues. Written as DNA, the CDR3 is TGTGCCTGGGGGAGGGGACTAGGTTCCGAGCAGTACTTC. Amino acid sequence: CAWGRGLGSEQYF.

This clone has more than one count but fewer than ten. The V call is TRBV6-5, the J call TRBJ2-7, with 12 nucleotides matching TRBD2. This CDR3 region has 14 residues. V lost 5 bases and J lost 3; bases outside the gene matches: 2. Per germline, CDR1 MNHEY and CDR2 SVGAGI. The CDR3 region has the DNA TGTGCCAGCAGTATGGGACTAGCGGGCTACGAGCAGTACTTC. Protein product: CASSMGLAGYEQYF.

The chain carries TRBV6-1 and TRBJ1-3; no firm D call. CDR3 length: 14 residues. V was shortened by 8 bases and J by 2 bases, with 13 bases between the two germline ends. Germline CDR1 and CDR2: MNHNS and SASEGT. CDR3 loop: CASGQGYTGNTIYF. The CDR3 DNA sequence: TGTGCCAGCGGGCAAGGCTATACTGGAAACACCATATATTTT.